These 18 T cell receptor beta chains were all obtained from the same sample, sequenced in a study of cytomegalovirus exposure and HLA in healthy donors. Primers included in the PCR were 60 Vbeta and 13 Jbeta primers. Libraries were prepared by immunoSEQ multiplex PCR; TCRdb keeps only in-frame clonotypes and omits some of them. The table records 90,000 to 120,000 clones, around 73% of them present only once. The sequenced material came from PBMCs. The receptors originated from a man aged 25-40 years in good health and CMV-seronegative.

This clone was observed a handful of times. The CDR3 reads CASSERVPGGATNEKLFF. The CDR3 DNA is TGTGCCAGCAGTGAAAGGGTCCCGGGGGGAGCAACTAATGAAAAACTGTTTTTT. The V call is TRBV6-1, the J call TRBJ1-4; perhaps TRBD1 as D (5 bases). The CDR3 has 18 residues. Germline V gives CDR1 MNHNS, CDR2 SASEGT. The germline V and J ends were trimmed by 2 bases and 0 bases, with 16 bases remaining between them.

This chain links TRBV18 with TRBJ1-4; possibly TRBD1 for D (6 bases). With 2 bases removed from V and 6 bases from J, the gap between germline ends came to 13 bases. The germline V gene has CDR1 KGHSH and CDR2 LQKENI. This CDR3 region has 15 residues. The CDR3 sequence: CASSPRTDGDEKLFF. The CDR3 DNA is TGTGCCAGCTCACCAAGGACAGATGGAGATGAAAAACTGTTTTTT.

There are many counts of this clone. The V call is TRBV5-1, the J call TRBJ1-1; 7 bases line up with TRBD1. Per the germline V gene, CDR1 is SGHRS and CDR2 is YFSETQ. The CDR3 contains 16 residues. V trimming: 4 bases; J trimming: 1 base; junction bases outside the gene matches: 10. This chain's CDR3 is CASSTRKGTENTEAFF. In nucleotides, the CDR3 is TGCGCCAGCAGCACGCGCAAAGGGACAGAGAACACTGAAGCTTTCTTT.

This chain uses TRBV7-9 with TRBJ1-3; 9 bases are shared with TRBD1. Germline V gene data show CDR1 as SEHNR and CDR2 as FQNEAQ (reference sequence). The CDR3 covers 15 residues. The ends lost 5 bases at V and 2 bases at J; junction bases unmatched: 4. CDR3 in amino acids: CASSRDRGAGNTIYF. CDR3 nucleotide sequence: TGTGCCAGCAGCAGAGACAGGGGGGCTGGAAACACCATATATTTT.

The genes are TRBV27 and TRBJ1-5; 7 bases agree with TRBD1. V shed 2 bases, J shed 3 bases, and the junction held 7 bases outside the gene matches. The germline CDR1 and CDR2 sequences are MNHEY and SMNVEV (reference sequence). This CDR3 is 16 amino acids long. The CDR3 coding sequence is TGTGCCAGCAGTTTAATAGGGCAGGGGGACAATCAGCCCCAGCATTTT. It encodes CASSLIGQGDNQPQHF.

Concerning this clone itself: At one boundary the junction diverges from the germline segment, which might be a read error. The CDR3 sequence: CASSPVRGGYTF. The CDR3 DNA reads as TGTGCCAGCAGCCCCGTCAGGGGCGGCTATACCTTC. This chain uses TRBV7-6 with TRBJ1-2, with D perhaps matching TRBD1 (6 bases). The germline CDR1 and CDR2 sequences are SGHVS and FNYEAQ. This CDR3 comprises 12 residues.

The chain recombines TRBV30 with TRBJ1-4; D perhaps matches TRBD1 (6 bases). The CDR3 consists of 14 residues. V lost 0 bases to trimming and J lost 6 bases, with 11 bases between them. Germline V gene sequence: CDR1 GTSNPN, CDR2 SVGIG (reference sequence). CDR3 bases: TGTGCCTGGAGTGTATTGGACAGACATGAAAAACTGTTTTTT. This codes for CAWSVLDRHEKLFF.

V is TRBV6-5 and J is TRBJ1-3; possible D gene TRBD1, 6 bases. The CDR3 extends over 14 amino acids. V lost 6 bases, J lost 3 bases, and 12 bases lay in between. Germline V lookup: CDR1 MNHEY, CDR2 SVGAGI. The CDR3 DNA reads TGTGCCAGCAGCTCGGACAGTTTTGGAAACACCATATATTTT. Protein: CASSSDSFGNTIYF.

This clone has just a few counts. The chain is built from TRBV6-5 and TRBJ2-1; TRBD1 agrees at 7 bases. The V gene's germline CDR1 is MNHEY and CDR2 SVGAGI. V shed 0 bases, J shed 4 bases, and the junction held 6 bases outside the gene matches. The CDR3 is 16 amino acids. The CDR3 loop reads CASSYSEGRGYNEQFF. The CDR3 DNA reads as TGTGCCAGCAGTTACTCTGAGGGCAGGGGGTACAATGAGCAGTTCTTC.

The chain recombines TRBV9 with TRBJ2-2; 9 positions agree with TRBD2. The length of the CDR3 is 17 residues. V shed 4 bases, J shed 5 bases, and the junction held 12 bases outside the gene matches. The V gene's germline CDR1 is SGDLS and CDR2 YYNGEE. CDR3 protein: CASSSGSGRSRTGELFF. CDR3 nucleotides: TGTGCCAGCAGCAGTGGGAGCGGGAGGAGTAGGACCGGGGAGCTGTTTTTT.

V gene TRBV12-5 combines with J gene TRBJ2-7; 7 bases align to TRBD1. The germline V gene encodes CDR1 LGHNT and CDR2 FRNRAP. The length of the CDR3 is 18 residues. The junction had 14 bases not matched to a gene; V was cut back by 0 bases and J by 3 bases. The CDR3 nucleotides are TGTGCTAGTGGTTTGGTAAAGGTCAGAAGGGGGCGCCTCTACGAGCAGTACTTC. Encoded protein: CASGLVKVRRGRLYEQYF.

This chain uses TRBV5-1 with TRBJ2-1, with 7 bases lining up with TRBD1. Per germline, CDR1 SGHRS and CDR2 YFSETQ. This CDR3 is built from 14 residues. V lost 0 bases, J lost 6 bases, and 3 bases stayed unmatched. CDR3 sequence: CASSLAPGGNEQFF. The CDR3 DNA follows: TGCGCCAGCAGCTTGGCCCCAGGGGGCAATGAGCAGTTCTTC. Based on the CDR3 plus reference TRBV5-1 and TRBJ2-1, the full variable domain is KAGVTQTPRYLIKTRGQQVTLSCSPISGHRSVSWYQQTPGQGLQFLFEYFSETQRNKGNFPGRFSGRQFSNSRSEMNVSTLELGDSALYLCASSLAPGGNEQFFGPGTRLTVL.

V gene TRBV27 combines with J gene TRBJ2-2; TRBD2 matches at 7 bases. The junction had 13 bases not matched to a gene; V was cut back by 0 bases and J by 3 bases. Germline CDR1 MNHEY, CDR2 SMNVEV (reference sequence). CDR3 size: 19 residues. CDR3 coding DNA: TGTGCCAGCAGTTTATCCCCTATTTCTGAGCGGGATTACACCGGGGAGCTGTTTTTT. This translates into CASSLSPISERDYTGELFF.

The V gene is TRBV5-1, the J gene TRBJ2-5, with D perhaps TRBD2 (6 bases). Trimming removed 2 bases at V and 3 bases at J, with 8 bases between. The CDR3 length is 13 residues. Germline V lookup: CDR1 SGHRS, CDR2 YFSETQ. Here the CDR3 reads CASSFGSKETQYF. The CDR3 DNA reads TGCGCCAGCAGCTTCGGGAGTAAAGAGACCCAGTACTTC.

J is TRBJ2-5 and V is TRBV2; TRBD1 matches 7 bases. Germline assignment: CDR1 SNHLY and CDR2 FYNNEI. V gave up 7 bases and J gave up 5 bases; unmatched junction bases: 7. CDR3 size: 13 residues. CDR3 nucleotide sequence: TGTGCCAGCAATTACAGGGGAGAGGAGACCCAGTACTTC. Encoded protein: CASNYRGEETQYF. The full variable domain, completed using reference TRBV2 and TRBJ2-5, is EPEVTQTPSHQVTQMGQEVILRCVPISNHLYFYWYRQILGQKVEFLVSFYNNEISEKSEIFDDQFSVERPDGSNFTLKIRSTKLEDSAMYFCASNYRGEETQYFGPGTRLLVL.

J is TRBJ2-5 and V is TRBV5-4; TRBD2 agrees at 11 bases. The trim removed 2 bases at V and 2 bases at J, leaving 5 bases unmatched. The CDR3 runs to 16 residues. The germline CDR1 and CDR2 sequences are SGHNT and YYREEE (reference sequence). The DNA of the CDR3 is TGTGCCAGCAGCTTCCTAGCGGGAGGAGGGCAAGAGACCCAGTACTTC. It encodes CASSFLAGGGQETQYF.

CDR3 nucleotides: TGTGCCAGCACTATCCCCGGGACCTACGAGCAGTACTTC. Amino acid sequence: CASTIPGTYEQYF. The chain uses TRBV11-2 and TRBJ2-7; possible D gene TRBD2, 5 bases. The V gene lost 7 bases and the J gene lost 2 bases, with 12 bases spanning the gap. The CDR3 sequence is 13 residues long. From germline, CDR1 is SGHAT and CDR2 FQNNGV.

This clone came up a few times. This CDR3 is CASSVGEGGGTDTQYF. The CDR3 DNA sequence: TGTGCCAGCAGCGTTGGCGAAGGTGGAGGCACAGATACGCAGTATTTT. This rearrangement joins TRBV7-2 to TRBJ2-3; no reliable D call. Germline lookup yields CDR1 SGHTA and CDR2 FQGNSA. The CDR3 has 16 residues. Trimming shortened V by 5 bases and J by 1 base, and 16 bases separated the two germline ends.